This T cell receptor (beta chain) was recorded in a study of shared clonotypes between healthy human individuals. The CDR3 runs to 15 residues. The V and J ends lost 5 bases and 1 base, in that order; junction bases with no gene match: 4. Looked up from germline, CDR1 is PRHDT and CDR2 is FYEKMQ (reference sequence). Clones were read by immunoSEQ multiplex PCR, and TCRdb kept only the in-frame ones, dropping some. This table holds a few million clones, more than 80% found once. Study conclusions and caveats: Clonotypes which were not shared had lower generation probabilities than clonotypes that all four donors shared. The sharing of 4.5% to 5% of naive CD4 clonotypes was seen across a few donors.

Turning to this clone: Antigen: not known.

The receptor was isolated from a man between 18 and 29 years old in good health. Some clones in this sample may be carry-over from other donors' samples. V is TRBV13 and J is TRBJ2-2; 7 bases line up with TRBD2. The sample taken for sequencing was naive CD4+ T cells from PBMCs. The sample's subset: CD45RA+ positively selected. The CDR3, as DNA: TGTGCCAGCAGCCGACGGGGGGAGAACACCGGGGAGCTGTTTTTT. The encoded protein is CASSRRGENTGELFF.